The entry below gives a single T cell receptor (beta chain) sequence along with its context. Its antigen is unknown. The V gene's germline CDR1 is SGHNT and CDR2 YYREEE (reference sequence). With V trimmed by 2 bases and J by 5 bases, 4 bases remained unmatched. CDR3 length: 15 residues. The data are from a study of cytomegalovirus exposure and HLA in healthy donors. Primers for the PCR totalled 60 Vbeta and 13 Jbeta. Authors' data handling: Later reanalysis found roughly 80 million unique TCR beta chains, around 11 million of them shared. Libraries were prepared by immunoSEQ multiplex PCR; TCRdb keeps only in-frame clonotypes and omits some of them. Clonal size and the V and J genes are those of that table, whereas D and trimming came from the DNA. The sample has 100,000 to 150,000 clones, 75% to 80% seen once; the top ten hold over 5.5%. Whole-study findings and limits: Evidence from a later analysis indicated that most CMV-associated TCR beta chains looked HLA-restricted. What a later analysis reportedly showed was that an Asian-associated ancestry cluster had fewer N-insertions than the approximately 700-donor mean. Confirmation in vitro established that three CMV-associated chains were specific for CMV antigens.

The source material was PBMCs. The chain combines TRBV5-4 with TRBJ2-3, with 11 nucleotides matching TRBD1. This TCR was sampled from a middle-aged woman in good health and CMV-seronegative. The DNA for the CDR3 is TGTGCCAGCAGCTTAGGACAGGGGGCAGGAGATACGCAGTATTTT. Its protein product is CASSLGQGAGDTQYF.